Listed below are T cell receptor beta chains from one sample, sequenced in a study of blood T cell repertoires in COVID-19. Method: immunoSEQ multiplex PCR; TCRdb's copy keeps in-frame clones and lacks some. The sample carries hundreds of thousands of clones, roughly 84% recorded once. Material: peripheral blood. The receptors stem from a man aged 40-49 years with acute or convalescent COVID-19. CDR3s include the opening cysteine and the closing phenylalanine or tryptophan. The order of the fields is D gene, clone size, V gene, J gene, CDR3 protein, CDR3 DNA. D genes are given only for firm matches. Expanded clones are given a class, and other clones once, few, many or no size at all.

>TRBD1|-|TRBV27|TRBJ1-1
CASSSQGQVNTEAFF
TGTGCCAGCAGTTCGCAAGGACAGGTGAACACTGAAGCTTTCTTT
>-|-|TRBV5-4|TRBJ1-2
CASSPFLGGTDGYTF
TGTGCCAGCAGCCCGTTTTTGGGGGGGACGGATGGCTACACCTTC
>-|-|TRBV4-1|TRBJ2-1
CASSQVDLVSYNEQFF
TGCGCCAGCAGCCAAGTCGATTTAGTCTCCTACAATGAGCAGTTCTTC
>-|-|TRBV29-1|TRBJ1-5
CSVADGENQPQHF
TGCAGCGTTGCCGACGGGGAAAATCAGCCCCAGCATTTT
>-|once|TRBV3-1/TRBV3-2|TRBJ1-3
CASSREKSGNTIYF
TGTGCCAGCAGTCGGGAAAAGTCTGGAAACACCATATATTTT
>-|-|TRBV6-2/TRBV6-3|TRBJ1-2
CASSSLRGYTF
TGTGCCAGCAGTTCCCTGAGAGGCTACACCTTC
>-|few|TRBV10-2|TRBJ1-1
CASSEPNRAMDTEAFF
TGCGCCAGCAGTGAGCCAAACAGGGCCATGGACACTGAAGCTTTCTTT
>TRBD1|-|TRBV27|TRBJ1-5
CASSIEGQVNQPQHF
TGTGCCAGCAGTATAGAAGGACAGGTCAATCAGCCCCAGCATTTT
>TRBD1|-|TRBV7-9|TRBJ2-5
CASSPDRGETQYF
TGTGCCAGCAGCCCGGACAGGGGAGAGACCCAGTACTTC
>-|-|TRBV7-9|TRBJ2-7
CASNSPTGRFYEQYF
TGTGCCAGCAACTCCCCGACAGGGAGGTTCTACGAGCAGTACTTC
>-|-|TRBV6-5|TRBJ2-7
CASRQPSYEQYF
TGTGCCAGCAGACAGCCTTCCTACGAGCAGTACTTC
>TRBD1|once|TRBV3-1/TRBV3-2|TRBJ1-3
CASRTGGSGNTIYF
TGTGCCAGCCGAACAGGGGGCTCTGGAAACACCATATATTTT
>-|-|TRBV19|TRBJ1-1
CASSTRGDTEAFF
TGTGCCAGTAGTACCCGGGGAGACACTGAAGCTTTCTTT
>TRBD2|-|TRBV7-2|TRBJ2-5
CASSPDRGGLETQYF
TGTGCCAGCAGCCCAGACCGGGGGGGCCTAGAGACCCAGTACTTC
>-|-|TRBV11-2|TRBJ1-2
CASSLNLGVSDGYTF
TGTGCCAGCAGCTTAAACCTAGGAGTCTCCGATGGCTACACCTTC
>-|-|TRBV27|TRBJ2-7
CASSLNRQTYEQYF
TGTGCCAGCAGTTTAAACCGACAAACCTACGAGCAGTACTTC
>-|-|TRBV25-1|TRBJ2-3
CASSDGAADTQYF
TGTGCCAGCAGTGATGGGGCCGCAGATACGCAGTATTTT
>-|-|TRBV9|TRBJ1-6
CASSAAGSYNSPLHF
TGTGCCAGCAGCGCCGCGGGCTCCTATAATTCACCCCTCCACTTT
>TRBD1|once|TRBV6-5|TRBJ1-1
CASSSQGAGDTEAFF
TGTGCCAGCAGTTCACAGGGGGCTGGGGACACTGAAGCTTTCTTT
>-|-|TRBV5-1|TRBJ1-4
CASSLGAQGYEKLFF
TGCGCCAGCAGCTTGGGGGCTCAGGGCTATGAAAAACTGTTTTTT
>-|few|TRBV5-8|TRBJ1-2
CASSLAPGGSYYGYTF
TGTGCCAGCAGCTTAGCGCCGGGAGGGTCGTACTATGGCTACACCTTC
>-|-|TRBV6-6|TRBJ1-6
CASRGGTGNSPLHF
TGTGCCAGCAGAGGGGGAACAGGTAATTCACCCCTCCACTTT
>TRBD1|-|TRBV10-3|TRBJ1-1
CAITKGGADTEAFF
TGTGCCATCACCAAAGGGGGCGCTGACACTGAAGCTTTCTTT
>TRBD1|-|TRBV5-1|TRBJ2-2
CASSLVGTGNTGELFF
TGCGCCAGCAGCTTGGTAGGGACAGGCAACACCGGGGAGCTGTTTTTT
>-|-|TRBV3-1/TRBV3-2|TRBJ1-6
CASSQHGSTVGLLHF
TGTGCCAGCAGCCAACATGGGAGTACGGTTGGGCTCCTCCACTTT
>TRBD1|-|TRBV9|TRBJ1-1
CASSVGTGAGAEAFF
TGTGCCAGCAGCGTAGGGACAGGGGCAGGGGCTGAAGCTTTCTTT
>TRBD1|-|TRBV11-2|TRBJ1-2
CASSSDRGRSYGYTF
TGTGCCAGCAGCTCTGACAGGGGAAGAAGCTATGGCTACACCTTC
>-|-|TRBV21-1|TRBJ1-5
CASSKSHRGTLIVQPQHF
TGTGCCAGCAGCAAATCTCACAGGGGGACGTTAATAGTTCAGCCCCAGCATTTT
>-|once|TRBV6-5|TRBJ1-2
CASRGQRYGYTF
TGTGCCAGCAGAGGACAGAGATATGGCTACACCTTC
>TRBD1|-|TRBV19|TRBJ1-2
CASREGATGYTF
TGTGCCAGTAGGGAGGGGGCCACCGGCTACACCTTC
>-|-|TRBV7-6|TRBJ1-3
CASSFGSGNTIYF
TGTGCCAGCAGCTTCGGCTCTGGAAACACCATATATTTT
>TRBD1|-|TRBV5-1|TRBJ2-1
CASQTGSYESYNEQFF
TGCGCCAGCCAGACAGGGTCCTACGAATCCTACAATGAGCAGTTCTTC
>TRBD1|once|TRBV11-2|TRBJ1-1
CASSLGGQIEAFF
TGTGCCAGCAGCTTAGGGGGACAGATTGAAGCTTTCTTT
>TRBD1|few|TRBV6-6|TRBJ1-2
CASSIPGQDYYGYTF
TGTGCCAGCAGCATACCGGGACAGGACTACTATGGCTACACCTTC
>-|-|TRBV28|TRBJ1-2
CAVLQGDYGYTF
TGTGCCGTTTTACAGGGTGACTATGGCTACACCTTC
>TRBD1|-|TRBV19|TRBJ1-6
CASSRPTGAGNSPLHF
TGTGCCAGTAGTAGACCTACAGGGGCAGGTAATTCACCCCTCCACTTT
>TRBD1|once|TRBV25-1|TRBJ1-1
CASSASTGGEAFF
TGTGCCAGCAGTGCCTCAACAGGGGGCGAAGCTTTCTTT
>-|-|TRBV5-1|TRBJ2-7
CASTARGTPYEQYF
TGCGCCAGCACCGCACGGGGGACCCCCTACGAGCAGTACTTC
>TRBD2|-|TRBV2|TRBJ2-5
CASSETSGGETQYF
TGTGCCAGCAGTGAAACTAGCGGGGGGGAGACCCAGTACTTC
>TRBD1|-|TRBV2|TRBJ1-2
CASSLRDRGQANGYTF
TGTGCCAGCAGTTTAAGGGACAGGGGGCAGGCAAATGGCTACACCTTC
>-|-|TRBV7-6|TRBJ1-1
CASSSNRRYMNTEAFF
TGTGCCAGCAGTAGTAACAGACGATATATGAACACTGAAGCTTTCTTT
>TRBD1|once|TRBV20-1|TRBJ1-1
CSASLTGTNTEAFF
TGCAGTGCTAGTCTGACAGGGACGAACACTGAAGCTTTCTTT
>TRBD2|-|TRBV30|TRBJ2-1
CAWERGGSYNEQFF
TGTGCCTGGGAGCGGGGGGGCAGTTACAATGAGCAGTTCTTC
>-|-|TRBV19|TRBJ1-2
CASSIDRAGDYGYTF
TGTGCCAGTAGTATAGATCGGGCGGGGGACTATGGCTACACCTTC
>-|-|TRBV25-1|TRBJ1-1
CASSDFTQGNTEAFF
TGTGCCAGCAGTGATTTCACCCAGGGTAACACTGAAGCTTTCTTT
>-|-|TRBV7-9|TRBJ1-3
CASSSDRHSGNTIYF
TGTGCCAGCAGCTCTGACAGACACTCTGGAAACACCATATATTTT
>TRBD1|-|TRBV5-1|TRBJ1-1
CASSRTGVFTMNTEAFF
TGCGCCAGCAGCCGGACAGGGGTTTTCACAATGAACACTGAAGCTTTCTTT
>TRBD1|-|TRBV19|TRBJ1-1
CASSTLAGGAFEAFF
TGTGCCAGTAGTACCCTAGCAGGGGGCGCTTTTGAAGCTTTCTTT
>TRBD1|-|TRBV5-1|TRBJ1-5
CASSLGGQGQPQHF
TGCGCCAGCAGCTTGGGGGGACAGGGGCAGCCCCAGCATTTT
>-|once|TRBV19|TRBJ1-2
CASNYMRDSSYGYTF
TGTGCCAGTAATTATATGAGGGACTCCTCCTATGGCTACACCTTC
>-|-|TRBV18|TRBJ1-2
CASSPPWQSKKGYTF
TGTGCCAGCTCACCGCCCTGGCAATCCAAAAAAGGCTACACCTTC
>TRBD1|-|TRBV6-5|TRBJ1-1
CAVIGTVNTEAFF
TGTGCCGTAATAGGGACAGTGAACACTGAAGCTTTCTTT
>-|-|TRBV7-2|TRBJ2-1
CASSLAIRSYNEQFF
TGTGCCAGCAGCTTAGCGATTCGGTCCTACAATGAGCAGTTCTTC
>TRBD1|-|TRBV9|TRBJ1-2
CASSGTDRGLGYTF
TGTGCCAGCAGCGGGACGGACAGGGGGCTGGGCTACACCTTC
>-|-|TRBV4-2|TRBJ1-2
CASSDTTPGGAQNYGYTF
TGTGCCAGCAGCGATACCACCCCGGGGGGCGCGCAAAACTATGGCTACACCTTC
>TRBD1|-|TRBV12-3/TRBV12-4|TRBJ1-2
CASSFLTGQGYTF
TGTGCCAGCAGTTTTTTGACAGGGCAAGGCTACACCTTC
>-|once|TRBV11-2|TRBJ1-5
CASSLQGNQPQHF
TGTGCCAGCAGCTTACAGGGGAATCAGCCCCAGCATTTT